The rows below give T cell receptor beta chains drawn from one sample of a study of blood T cell repertoires in COVID-19. Sequencing used immunoSEQ multiplex PCR; TCRdb keeps in-frame clones, though not all of them. The sample includes about 70,000 clones, around 76% of them seen just once. The material sequenced was peripheral blood. The receptors shown here come from a woman older than 75 with active or convalescent COVID-19. CDR3s include the opening cysteine and the closing phenylalanine or tryptophan.

v_call,cdr3_aa
TRBV4-1,CASSQGQGASSPLHF
TRBV21-1,CASSKGARQNTEAFF
TRBV5-1,CASSLSLRDRGFNEQFF
TRBV6-5,CASSPGQQDTQYF
TRBV6-2/TRBV6-3,CASSTDPIDPHSGNTIYF
TRBV4-1,CASSQEGGENEKLFF
TRBV7-8,CASSLAGEGTEAFF
TRBV19,CASSIGSGHGELFF
TRBV4-1,CASSQGTTGSGYEQYF
TRBV19,CASRVGDTEAFF
TRBV28,CASREPGQGADTQYF
TRBV11-2,CASSPDRNSYNSPLHF
TRBV6-5,CASSSTRGSNTEAFF
TRBV11-2,CASSPFSDGGEETQYF
TRBV4-1,CASSQDLGTEIAYGYTF